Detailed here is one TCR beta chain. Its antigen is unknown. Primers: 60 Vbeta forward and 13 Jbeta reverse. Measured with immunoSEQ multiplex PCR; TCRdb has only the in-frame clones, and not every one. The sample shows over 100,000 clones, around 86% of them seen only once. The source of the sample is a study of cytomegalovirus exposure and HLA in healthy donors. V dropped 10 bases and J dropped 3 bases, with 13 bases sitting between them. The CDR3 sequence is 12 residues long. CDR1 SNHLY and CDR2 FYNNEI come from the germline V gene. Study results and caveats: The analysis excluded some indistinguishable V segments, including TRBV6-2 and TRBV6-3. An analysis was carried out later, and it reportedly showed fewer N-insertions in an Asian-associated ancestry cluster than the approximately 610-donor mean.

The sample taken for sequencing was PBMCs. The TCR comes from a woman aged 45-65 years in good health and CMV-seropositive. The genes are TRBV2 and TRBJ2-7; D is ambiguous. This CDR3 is CATSPADYEQYF. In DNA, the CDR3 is TGTGCCACCTCGCCCGCGGACTACGAGCAGTACTTC.